These 25 T cell receptor beta chains came from one sample sequenced in a study of cytomegalovirus exposure and HLA in healthy donors. Sequencing was performed with immunoSEQ multiplex PCR; in TCRdb, only in-frame clones are kept and a portion is missing. The table includes about 220,000 clones, about 83% detected once. Sequences were obtained from PBMCs. The receptors were sampled from a man aged 18 to 30 in good health and CMV-seronegative.

The chain recombines TRBV7-9 with TRBJ2-7; 10 positions agree with TRBD2. The CDR3 covers 16 residues. The V and J ends lost 6 bases and 4 bases, in that order; junction bases with no gene match: 12. The germline CDR1 and CDR2 sequences are SEHNR and FQNEAQ (reference sequence). The CDR3: CASSSMTSGLDYEQYF. CDR3 coding DNA: TGTGCCAGCAGTTCGATGACTAGCGGGTTAGATTACGAGCAGTACTTC. Full variable domain (rest looked up from reference TRBV7-9 and TRBJ2-7): DTGVSQNPRHKITKRGQNVTFRCDPISEHNRLYWYRQTLGQGPEFLTYFQNEAQLEKSRLLSDRFSAERPKGSFSTLEIQRTEQGDSAMYLCASSSMTSGLDYEQYFGPGTRLTVT.

V gene TRBV4-1 combines with J gene TRBJ1-2; TRBD1 aligns across 8 bases. From germline, CDR1 is MGHRA and CDR2 YSYEKL. V was clipped by 5 bases and J by 5 bases; unmatched bases: 7. CDR3 length: 14 amino acids. The CDR3 spells CASSVRTGFYGYTF. The CDR3 DNA reads TGCGCCAGCAGCGTTCGGACAGGGTTTTATGGCTACACCTTC.

This chain uses TRBV10-3 with TRBJ1-2, with a tentative D call TRBD1 (6 bases). Germline values: CDR1 ENHRY, CDR2 SYGVKD. The CDR3 consists of 16 residues. The V gene lost 6 bases and the J gene lost 3 bases, with 20 bases spanning the gap. The CDR3 is CAIRGASAGADYGYTF. The CDR3 coding sequence is TGTGCCATCAGGGGGGCAAGTGCAGGGGCAGACTATGGCTACACCTTC.

V and J are TRBV19 and TRBJ2-7; D might be TRBD2 (6 bases). The germline V gene has CDR1 LNHDA and CDR2 SQIVND (reference sequence). Trimming removed 2 bases from V and 6 bases from J, with 14 bases in between. The CDR3 extends over 14 amino acids. The CDR3 loop is CASSITSGSGEQYF. The CDR3, as DNA: TGTGCCAGTAGTATAACGAGCGGGTCTGGCGAGCAGTACTTC.

The genes are TRBV30 and TRBJ1-5; 7 nucleotides line up with TRBD1. CDR3 size: 14 residues. Germline loops: CDR1 GTSNPN, CDR2 SVGIG (reference sequence). Unmatched junction bases numbered 4, after V lost 2 bases and J lost 3 bases. CDR3: CAWSPGTANQPQHF. DNA of the CDR3: TGTGCCTGGAGTCCCGGGACAGCCAATCAGCCCCAGCATTTT. Full variable domain (missing parts from reference TRBV30 and TRBJ1-5): SQTIHQWPATLVQPVGSPLSLECTVEGTSNPNLYWYRQAAGRGLQLLFYSVGIGQISSEVPQNLSASRPQDRQFILSSKKLLLSDSGFYLCAWSPGTANQPQHFGDGTRLSIL.

The CDR3 loop is CASSQDRFNQPQHF. CDR3 sequence (DNA): TGCGCCAGCAGCCAAGACAGGTTCAATCAGCCCCAGCATTTT. V gene TRBV4-3 combines with J gene TRBJ1-5, with D unclear. Germline V gene sequence: CDR1 LGHNA, CDR2 YSLEER. This CDR3 has 14 amino acids. Trimming left V 0 bases short and J 3 bases short, with 6 bases between.

This sequence joins TRBV30 and TRBJ2-7, with a tentative D call TRBD1 (6 bases). From germline, CDR1 is GTSNPN and CDR2 SVGIG (reference sequence). The CDR3 runs 13 residues. V lost 1 base to trimming and J lost 5 bases, with 12 bases between them. In DNA form, the CDR3 reads TGTGCCTGGAGTGGAGGGGGTATCGACGAGCAGTACTTC. Translation gives CAWSGGGIDEQYF.

This rearrangement joins TRBV9 to TRBJ1-2; D is possibly TRBD1 (5 bases). Germline CDR1 is SGDLS and CDR2 is YYNGEE. The V and J ends lost 4 bases and 3 bases respectively, with 13 bases between them. The CDR3 has 14 amino acids. DNA of the CDR3: TGTGCCAGCAGCTCCCAGGGTTTCCACTATGGCTACACCTTC. Amino acids: CASSSQGFHYGYTF. Variable domain in full (rest from reference TRBV9 and TRBJ1-2): DSGVTQTPKHLITATGQRVTLRCSPRSGDLSVYWYQQSLDQGLQFLIQYYNGEERAKGNILERFSAQQFPDLHSELNLSSLELGDSALYFCASSSQGFHYGYTFGSGTRLTVV.

V and J are TRBV7-9 and TRBJ2-3; TRBD2 might be the D (6 bases). There are 15 residues in the CDR3. Deletions cut 1 base from V and 10 bases from J, with 18 bases between. Germline V gene lookup returns CDR1 SEHNR and CDR2 FQNEAQ (reference sequence). The CDR3 sequence: CASSLVIAEGGSQYF. DNA of the CDR3: TGTGCCAGCAGCTTAGTTATCGCTGAGGGAGGTTCGCAGTATTTT.

The genes are TRBV15 and TRBJ2-7; weak D call: TRBD1 (5 bases). V lost 5 bases and J lost 1, with 6 bases in between. The CDR3 length is 12 residues. The germline gives CDR1 LNHNV, CDR2 YYDKDF (reference sequence). CDR3 amino acids: CATSPGSYEQYF. CDR3 DNA: TGTGCCACCAGCCCAGGGTCCTACGAGCAGTACTTC.

In nucleotides, the CDR3 is TGTGCCAGCAGCTTCATTAGCGGGGGGGTCGGAGAGACCCAGTACTTC. Its protein is CASSFISGGVGETQYF. The V and J genes are TRBV7-9 and TRBJ2-5; 11 positions agree with TRBD2. Germline V lookup: CDR1 SEHNR, CDR2 FQNEAQ (reference sequence). The CDR3 has 16 amino acids. V shed 3 bases and J 4 bases; nucleotides not matched to a gene: 7.

The chain employs TRBV5-6 and TRBJ1-5; D is uncertain. This CDR3 comprises 16 residues. Trimming cost V 5 bases and J 1 base, with 16 bases left between them. Germline V gene sequence: CDR1 SGHDT, CDR2 YYEEEE. Here the CDR3 reads CASSLAGVGSNQPQHF. The CDR3 coding sequence is TGTGCCAGCAGTCTTGCCGGGGTAGGAAGCAATCAGCCCCAGCATTTT. The full variable domain, with the rest looked up from reference TRBV5-6 and TRBJ1-5, is DAGVTQSPTHLIKTRGQQVTLRCSPKSGHDTVSWYQQALGQGPQFIFQYYEEEERQRGNFPDRFSGHQFPNYSSELNVNALLLGDSALYLCASSLAGVGSNQPQHFGDGTRLSIL.

J is TRBJ2-3 and V is TRBV29-1; D may be TRBD2 (7 bases). The CDR3 covers 14 residues. CDR1 and CDR2 (germline): SQVTM, ANQGSEA. V lost 6 bases, J lost 0 bases, and 13 bases lay in between. CDR3 sequence reads: CSVGRTVSTDTQYF. As DNA, the CDR3 is TGCAGCGTCGGGAGGACAGTCAGCACAGATACGCAGTATTTT.

This clone was picked up a small number of times. CDR3 sequence reads: CASSQETGSTQYF. Written as DNA, the CDR3 is TGCGCCAGCAGCCAAGAGACAGGGTCAACGCAGTATTTT. V is TRBV4-3 and J is TRBJ2-3, with TRBD1 identical over 7 bases. The V gene's germline CDR1 is LGHNA and CDR2 YSLEER. V gave up 0 bases and J gave up 9 bases; unmatched junction bases: 3. This CDR3 is 13 amino acids long.

Only a few counts were recorded for this clone. The chain uses TRBV4-3 and TRBJ2-7; the D gene is possibly TRBD2 (5 bases). V was cut by 0 bases and J by 1 base, with 7 bases left in between. This CDR3 is 14 amino acids long. Germline V gives CDR1 LGHNA, CDR2 YSLEER. The CDR3 nucleotides are TGCGCCAGCAGCCAAGAAGCGGCTTCCTACGAGCAGTACTTC. It yields the protein CASSQEAASYEQYF.

This chain connects TRBV5-1 to TRBJ2-7; weak D call: TRBD2 (6 bases). The CDR3 spans 17 residues. The V gene's germline CDR1 is SGHRS and CDR2 YFSETQ. Between the trimmed V and J ends, which lost 4 bases and 7 bases, there was a span of 27 bases. The CDR3 nucleotides read TGCGCCAGCAGCGTCACCGCGGCACTAGCACGGTTGGGAGAGCAGTACTTC. Its translation: CASSVTAALARLGEQYF.

This sequence joins TRBV6-1 and TRBJ2-7, with D possibly matching TRBD1 (6 bases). In germline, CDR1 is MNHNS, CDR2 SASEGT. This CDR3 region has 13 residues. V shed 6 bases and J shed 6 bases, with 15 bases lying between them. The DNA of the CDR3 is TGTGCCAGCAGGGAGACAGGTTTAGCCGAGCAGTACTTC. Protein sequence: CASRETGLAEQYF.

The chain joins TRBV5-1 to TRBJ2-2; 7 positions agree with TRBD1. CDR3 size: 14 residues. V was clipped by 4 bases and J by 6 bases; unmatched bases: 6. Germline V CDR1 and CDR2: SGHRS, YFSETQ. CDR3 residues: CASSPGTAAGELFF. Written as DNA, the CDR3 is TGCGCCAGCAGCCCCGGGACAGCGGCCGGGGAGCTGTTTTTT.

This chain connects TRBV18 to TRBJ1-1; possibly TRBD1 for D (6 bases). V was cut by 3 bases and J by 1 base, with 24 bases left in between. There are 19 residues in the CDR3. Germline CDR1 reads KGHSH; CDR2 reads LQKENI. The CDR3 DNA follows: TGTGCCAGCTCACCGGGGTTGGACAGCCAACCTTATTGGAACACTGAAGCTTTCTTT. Protein sequence: CASSPGLDSQPYWNTEAFF.

The rearrangement uses TRBV11-2 and TRBJ2-1, with a tentative D call TRBD2 (5 bases). Looked up from germline, CDR1 is SGHAT and CDR2 is FQNNGV. CDR3 length: 14 residues. Between the trimmed V and J ends, which lost 2 bases and 4 bases, there was a span of 9 bases. CDR3 nucleotides: TGTGCCAGCAGCTTATACGGGATTTACAATGAGCAGTTCTTC. Translating gives CASSLYGIYNEQFF.

This chain links TRBV19 with TRBJ2-7, with 8 positions matching TRBD1. Germline V lookup: CDR1 LNHDA, CDR2 SQIVND (reference sequence). The CDR3 extends over 14 amino acids. Germline trimming cut 4 bases from V and 2 bases from J; bases unmatched to any gene: 4. CDR3 coding DNA: TGTGCCAGTAGTACCACGACAGGGGCCTACGAGCAGTACTTC. Amino acids: CASSTTTGAYEQYF.

The chain couples TRBV7-8 to TRBJ2-6; weak D call: TRBD2 (6 bases). The V gene's germline CDR1 is SGHVS and CDR2 FQNEAQ. The length of the CDR3 is 20 residues. Deletions cut 5 bases from V and 1 base from J, with 24 bases between. CDR3 DNA sequence: TGTGCCAGCAGCCTTGGGCGGGGCCGTATAAAGTTATCTGGGGCCAACGTCCTGACTTTC. Translating gives CASSLGRGRIKLSGANVLTF.

V and J are TRBV29-1 and TRBJ2-4, with 12 bases matching TRBD1. The CDR3 has 17 amino acids. Germline V gene data show CDR1 as SQVTM and CDR2 as ANQGSEA. V trimming: 4 bases; J trimming: 0 bases; junction bases outside the gene matches: 7. Here the CDR3 DNA reads TGCAGCGTTGCAGGGACAGGGGGCCAACTAGCCAAAAACATTCAGTACTTC. This sequence encodes CSVAGTGGQLAKNIQYF.

This chain links TRBV30 with TRBJ1-6, with D unclear. The CDR3 is 15 residues long. Germline V gives CDR1 GTSNPN, CDR2 SVGIG (reference sequence). Trimming left V 0 bases short and J 0 bases short, with 6 bases between. This chain's CDR3 is CAWSVPSSYNSPLHF. The CDR3 bases are TGTGCCTGGAGTGTACCCAGCTCCTATAATTCACCCCTCCACTTT.

As DNA, the CDR3 is TGTGCCAGCAGCCATGGGGGGGGTTTAACAGATACGCAGTATTTT. This translates into CASSHGGGLTDTQYF. The chain joins TRBV28 to TRBJ2-3, with 7 bases aligning to TRBD2. Germline V lookup: CDR1 MDHEN, CDR2 SYDVKM. This CDR3 region has 15 residues. The V gene end was trimmed by 6 bases and the J gene end by 3 bases; junction bases not matched to a gene: 9.